The present entry profiles one T cell receptor beta chain with its context. Its target is unknown. Deletions cut 4 bases from V and 0 bases from J, with 13 bases between. The CDR3 runs to 17 residues. Germline loops: CDR1 MDHEN, CDR2 SYDVKM. The method was immunoSEQ multiplex PCR; TCRdb's version includes in-frame clones alone and lacks a portion of them. The sample carries around 450,000 clones, nearly 90% recorded once. The sample comes from a study of Ad26.COV2.S vaccination and SARS-CoV-2 variants. General study findings and limits: Similar non-spike TCR breadth was seen in vaccine and placebo recipients.

As to treatment: about 20 received Ad26.COV2.S at low or high dose, single or two shots; about five received placebo; per-sample allocation not given. Samples were taken on day 63 after the first vaccine or placebo injection. Adults aged 18-55 years in Boston included the donor. This chain uses TRBV28 with TRBJ2-6, with D perhaps TRBD1 (5 bases). The TCR comes from a person between 18 and 60 years old who received the Ad26.COV2.S COVID-19 vaccine or a placebo. Source: peripheral blood, taken in a trial of Ad26.COV2.S vaccine versus placebo. The CDR3 here is CASSSSYGASGANVLTF. As DNA, the CDR3 is TGTGCCAGCAGTTCCTCCTATGGGGCCTCTGGGGCCAACGTCCTGACTTTC.